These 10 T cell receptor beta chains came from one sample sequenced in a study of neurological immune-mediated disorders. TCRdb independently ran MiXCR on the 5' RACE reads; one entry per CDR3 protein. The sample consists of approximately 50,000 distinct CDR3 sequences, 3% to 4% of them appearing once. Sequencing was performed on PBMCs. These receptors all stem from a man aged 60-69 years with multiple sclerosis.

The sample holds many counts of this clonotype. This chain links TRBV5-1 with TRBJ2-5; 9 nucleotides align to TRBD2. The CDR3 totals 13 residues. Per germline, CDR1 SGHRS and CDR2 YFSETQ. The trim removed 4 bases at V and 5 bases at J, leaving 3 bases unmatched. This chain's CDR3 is CASSGGGGETQYF. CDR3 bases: TGCGCCAGCAGCGGCGGGGGGGGCGAGACCCAGTACTTC.

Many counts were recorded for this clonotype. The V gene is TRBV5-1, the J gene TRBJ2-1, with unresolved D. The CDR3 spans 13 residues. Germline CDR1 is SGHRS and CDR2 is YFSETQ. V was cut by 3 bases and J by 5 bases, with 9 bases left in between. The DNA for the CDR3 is TGCGCCAGCAGCTCTCTAAACCACAATGAGCAGTTCTTC. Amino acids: CASSSLNHNEQFF.

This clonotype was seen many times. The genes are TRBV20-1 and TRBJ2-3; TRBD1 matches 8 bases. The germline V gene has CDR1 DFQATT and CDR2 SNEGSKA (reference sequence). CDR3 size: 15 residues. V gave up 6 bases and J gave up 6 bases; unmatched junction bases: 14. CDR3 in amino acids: CSASGGPTGGDTQYF. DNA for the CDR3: TGCAGTGCCAGTGGCGGGCCAACAGGGGGGGATACGCAGTATTTT.

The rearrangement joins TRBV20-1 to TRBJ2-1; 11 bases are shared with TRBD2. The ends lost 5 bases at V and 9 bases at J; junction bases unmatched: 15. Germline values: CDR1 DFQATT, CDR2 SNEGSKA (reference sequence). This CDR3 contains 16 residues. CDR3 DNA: TGCAGTGCTCCAGGCCGACTAGCGGGGCAGGGAAGTGAGCAGTTCTTC. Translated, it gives CSAPGRLAGQGSEQFF.

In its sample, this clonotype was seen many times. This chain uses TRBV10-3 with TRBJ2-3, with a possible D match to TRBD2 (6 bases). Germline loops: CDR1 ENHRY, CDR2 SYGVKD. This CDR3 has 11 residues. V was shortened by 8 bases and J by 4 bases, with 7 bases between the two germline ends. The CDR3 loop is CAIRESDTQYF. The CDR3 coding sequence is TGTGCCATCCGGGAGTCAGATACGCAGTATTTT.

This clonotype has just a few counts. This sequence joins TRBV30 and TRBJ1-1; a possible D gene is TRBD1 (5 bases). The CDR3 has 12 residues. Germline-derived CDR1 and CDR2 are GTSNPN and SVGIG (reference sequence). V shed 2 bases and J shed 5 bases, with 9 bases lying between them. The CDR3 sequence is CAWSHGGTEAFF. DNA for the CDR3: TGTGCCTGGAGTCATGGGGGAACTGAAGCTTTCTTT.

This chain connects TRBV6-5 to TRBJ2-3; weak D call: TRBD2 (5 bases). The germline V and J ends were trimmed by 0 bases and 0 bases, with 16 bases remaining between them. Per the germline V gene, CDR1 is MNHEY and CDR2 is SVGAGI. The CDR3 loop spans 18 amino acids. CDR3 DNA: TGTGCCAGCAGTTACTCTCCTGGGTGGGGAGTTAGCACAGATACGCAGTATTTT. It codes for CASSYSPGWGVSTDTQYF.

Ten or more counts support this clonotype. The CDR3 bases are TGCAGTGCTAGAGTCCAGGGGCGAGGGCAGCCCCAGCATTTT. It yields the protein CSARVQGRGQPQHF. The V call is TRBV20-1, the J call TRBJ1-5; possibly TRBD1 for D (6 bases). Trimming stripped 1 base from V and 7 bases from J, with 14 bases between. In germline, CDR1 is DFQATT, CDR2 SNEGSKA (reference sequence). The CDR3 loop spans 14 amino acids.

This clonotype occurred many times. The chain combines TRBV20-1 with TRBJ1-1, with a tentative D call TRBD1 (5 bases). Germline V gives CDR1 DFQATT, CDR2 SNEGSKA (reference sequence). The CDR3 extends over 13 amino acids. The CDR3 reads CTGSQGTPTEAFF. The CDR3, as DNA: TGCACGGGGAGTCAAGGGACTCCCACTGAAGCTTTCTTT.

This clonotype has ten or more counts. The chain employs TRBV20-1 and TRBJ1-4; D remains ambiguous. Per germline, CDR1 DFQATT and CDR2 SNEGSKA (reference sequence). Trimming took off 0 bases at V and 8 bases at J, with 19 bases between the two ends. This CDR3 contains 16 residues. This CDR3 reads CSARDSRDSNREKLFF. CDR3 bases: TGCAGTGCTAGAGATTCGAGGGATTCGAATCGAGAAAAACTGTTTTTT.